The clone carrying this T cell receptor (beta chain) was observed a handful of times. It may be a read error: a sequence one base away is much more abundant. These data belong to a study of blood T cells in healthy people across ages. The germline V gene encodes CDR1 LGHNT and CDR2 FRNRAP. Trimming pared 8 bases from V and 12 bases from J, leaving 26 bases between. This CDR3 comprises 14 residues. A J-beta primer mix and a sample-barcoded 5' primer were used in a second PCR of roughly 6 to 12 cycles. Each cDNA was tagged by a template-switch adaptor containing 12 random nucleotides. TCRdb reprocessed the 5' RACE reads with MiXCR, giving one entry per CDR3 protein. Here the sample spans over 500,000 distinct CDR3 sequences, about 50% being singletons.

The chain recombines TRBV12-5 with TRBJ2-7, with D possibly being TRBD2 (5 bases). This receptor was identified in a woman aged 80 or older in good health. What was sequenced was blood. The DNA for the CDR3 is TGTGCTAGTCCTTACGGAGAGGGAGAAGAGACCCGGTACTTC. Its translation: CASPYGEGEETRYF.